This entry lists 8 T cell receptor beta chains sequenced from one sample in a study of shared clonotypes between healthy human individuals. Method: immunoSEQ multiplex PCR; TCRdb's copy keeps in-frame clones and lacks some. Here the sample spans 2 million to 2.5 million clones, under 95% being singletons. Sequences were obtained from naive CD4+ T cells from PBMCs. The subset: CD45RA+ positively selected. The source of these receptors is a man younger than 30 in good health. Some clones in this sample may be carry-over from other donors' samples.

This clone occurred once. The V gene is TRBV7-3, the J gene TRBJ2-1; D may be TRBD1 (5 bases). The V gene's germline CDR1 is SGHTA and CDR2 FQGTGA. The CDR3 runs 16 residues. V was trimmed by 5 bases and J by 7 bases, leaving 21 bases between them. The DNA for the CDR3 is TGTGCCAGCAGCCCCGATAGGGTGGTCAGGGCGAATGAGCAGTTCTTC. Protein product: CASSPDRVVRANEQFF.

This clone has only one observation. The V gene is TRBV4-2, the J gene TRBJ1-4; TRBD1 might be the D (5 bases). The CDR3 is made up of 18 amino acids. V was shortened by 0 bases and J by 2 bases, with 16 bases between the two germline ends. The germline gives CDR1 LGHNA, CDR2 YNFKEQ. CDR3 in DNA: TGTGCCAGCAGCCAAGATAGAGGGGTGGCGTGGACTAATGAAAAACTGTTTTTT. This codes for CASSQDRGVAWTNEKLFF.

The rearrangement joins TRBV28 to TRBJ2-7; 8 bases align to TRBD1. Germline trimming cut 5 bases from V and 2 bases from J; bases unmatched to any gene: 8. Germline-derived CDR1 and CDR2 are MDHEN and SYDVKM. The CDR3 length is 15 residues. CDR3 protein: CASSPRTGRPYEQYF. CDR3 in DNA: TGTGCCAGCAGTCCCCGGACAGGGAGGCCCTACGAGCAGTACTTC.

The chain uses TRBV9 and TRBJ2-7, with D possibly TRBD1 on 5 matching bases. V shed 3 bases and J shed 1 base, with 11 bases lying between them. Germline V gene sequence: CDR1 SGDLS, CDR2 YYNGEE. The CDR3 is 14 residues long. CDR3 DNA sequence: TGTGCCAGCAGCGAGTCTACAGGTTCCTACGAGCAGTACTTC. Its translation is CASSESTGSYEQYF. Full variable domain (remainder filled in from reference TRBV9 and TRBJ2-7): DSGVTQTPKHLITATGQRVTLRCSPRSGDLSVYWYQQSLDQGLQFLIQYYNGEERAKGNILERFSAQQFPDLHSELNLSSLELGDSALYFCASSESTGSYEQYFGPGTRLTVT.

This chain links TRBV28 with TRBJ1-5; no definite D call. Germline lookup yields CDR1 MDHEN and CDR2 SYDVKM. The CDR3 consists of 14 residues. V gave up 6 bases and J gave up 2 bases, with 11 bases separating them. The DNA of the CDR3 is TGTGCCAGCAGGCTCGGATCCGGCAATCAGCCCCAGCATTTT. Translation gives CASRLGSGNQPQHF.

The chain recombines TRBV30 with TRBJ2-7; D is uncertain. The CDR3 runs to 13 residues. The V gene's germline CDR1 is GTSNPN and CDR2 SVGIG (reference sequence). V lost 0 bases and J lost 6, with 12 bases in between. DNA for the CDR3: TGTGCCTGGAGTGTATTCGGGCCGCGCGAGCAGTACTTC. Residues: CAWSVFGPREQYF.

The chain links TRBV2 to TRBJ1-1; D ambiguous. CDR1 and CDR2 from the germline V gene are SNHLY and FYNNEI. The CDR3 covers 14 residues. V was shortened by 8 bases and J by 0 bases, with 13 bases between the two germline ends. CDR3 DNA sequence: TGTGCCAGCGCAGTTGCCCGACTGAACACTGAAGCTTTCTTT. Protein product: CASAVARLNTEAFF. Complete variable domain (other parts from reference TRBV2 and TRBJ1-1): EPEVTQTPSHQVTQMGQEVILRCVPISNHLYFYWYRQILGQKVEFLVSFYNNEISEKSEIFDDQFSVERPDGSNFTLKIRSTKLEDSAMYFCASAVARLNTEAFFGQGTRLTVV.

The chain carries TRBV7-2 and TRBJ2-5; 7 bases are shared with TRBD2. With V trimmed by 0 bases and J by 0 bases, 10 bases remained unmatched. The CDR3 spans 18 residues. CDR1 and CDR2 from the germline V gene are SGHTA and FQGNSA. CDR3 residues: CASSLAGSSGPDQETQYF. The CDR3 region has the DNA TGTGCCAGCAGCTTAGCGGGTAGTAGCGGGCCGGACCAAGAGACCCAGTACTTC.